The entry below describes one TCR beta chain. Germline V gives CDR1 SEHNR, CDR2 FQNEAQ (reference sequence). CDR3 size: 16 residues. J gave up 4 bases and V 7 bases, and 15 bases lay outside the gene matches. In the original processing: Estimation of nucleated cell counts relied on the amplification of reference gene primers. The data were produced by immunoSEQ multiplex PCR, yet TCRdb's version contains in-frame clones alone and is incomplete. The V and J calls and clone size come from that table; D and trimming were worked out from the DNA. The table records about 250,000 clones, 88% of them present only once. Participant age was roughly 18 to 95 years, and participants resided in about two dozen US areas. Cohort allocation depended upon clinical history that participants reported. This sample was taken from a study of blood T cell repertoires in COVID-19. On the study more broadly: Whether acute or convalescent, the COVID-19 samples came from the United States, Italy and Spain.

Sequenced material: PBMCs or T cells enriched from blood (not recorded which). The chain employs TRBV7-9 and TRBJ1-2, with 7 positions matching TRBD1. The sequence was obtained from a woman between 45 and 65 years old who had recovered from COVID-19. The CDR3 nucleotides are TGTGCCAGCACTCTAGGACAGGTTTATTTCCTCTATGGCTACACCTTC. Amino acids: CASTLGQVYFLYGYTF.